The source of this T cell receptor beta chain is a study of neurological immune-mediated disorders. cDNA synthesis was performed by 5'RACE with 10-nucleotide random UMIs. TCRdb passed the 5' RACE reads through MiXCR, listing each CDR3 protein once. The sample holds about 18,000 distinct CDR3 sequences, roughly 3% seen once. The CDR3 contains 14 residues. Trimming stripped 4 bases from V and 2 bases from J, with 15 bases between. CDR1 is SQVTM, CDR2 ANQGSEA, per germline. This clonotype was picked up many times. Its antigen is currently unknown. Study results and limitations: The absence of any CDR3 amino acid sequence shared by expanded clones across subjects suggests that repertoires were private in all groups.

The receptor's source is a woman aged 40-49 years in good health. The sample consisted of CD8+ T cells from blood. This sequence joins TRBV29-1 and TRBJ2-7, with D tentatively TRBD1 or TRBD2 (6 bases each). CDR3 DNA sequence: TGCAGCGTTGGGGGGGCAATGGCCCCCTACGAGCAGTACTTC. Translation: CSVGGAMAPYEQYF.